Presented here are 31 T cell receptor beta chains from one specimen sequenced in a study of CXCR3-negative and CXCR3-positive naive CD8 T cells. The study, taken as a whole, reports: TRB CDR3 hydrophobicity was greater in CXCR3-positive naive cells than in CXCR3-negative naive cells.

These receptors' targets are unknown. cDNA libraries for TRB were generated by 5' RACE incorporating UMI labels. TCRdb re-called the 5' RACE reads and catalogs CDR3 proteins one per entry, DNA excluded. This table lists more than 80,000 distinct CDR3 sequences. Sequencing was carried out using naive CXCR3+ CD8+ T cells from blood. Noted subset: CD45RO-CCR7+CD27+CD95- naive CD8+ T cells expressing CXCR3 (TNR3+). These receptors were taken from a human donor in good health. Some clones in this sample may be carry-over from other donors' samples.

V gene TRBV6-5 combines with J gene TRBJ1-1. Per germline, CDR1 MNHEY and CDR2 SVGAGI. The CDR3 is 16 residues long. This chain's CDR3 is CASSYSKVGGNTEAFF.

The gene calls are TRBV20-1 and TRBJ2-2; the TRBD1 assignment by TCRdb is unverifiable without DNA. CDR1 DFQATT and CDR2 SNEGSKA come from the germline V gene (reference sequence). The CDR3 has 13 amino acids. Here the CDR3 reads CSGTDTDTGELFF.

The rearrangement uses TRBV7-7 and TRBJ2-2; TCRdb outputs TRBD2, but without DNA this stays unchecked. The CDR3 length is 16 residues. The germline gives CDR1 SSHAT, CDR2 FNYEAQ (reference sequence). CDR3: CASSRTSGEFTGELFF.

This chain links TRBV7-6 with TRBJ1-4. Germline V gives CDR1 SGHVS, CDR2 FNYEAQ. This CDR3 is 15 amino acids long. CDR3 protein: CASSLEGFELEKLFF.

The V gene is TRBV29-1, the J gene TRBJ1-2; TCRdb's assignment of TRBD1 cannot be checked, as there is no DNA. Germline assignment: CDR1 SQVTM and CDR2 ANQGSEA. CDR3 length: 13 residues. The CDR3 region is CSADRTTDYGYTF.

The rearrangement links TRBV6-2 or TRBV6-3 to TRBJ2-1; lacking DNA, the TRBD1 call made by TCRdb goes unchecked. This CDR3 spans 14 amino acids. Per germline, CDR1 MNHEY and CDR2 SVGEGT. CDR3 amino acids: CASVRQGAYNEQFF.

This sequence joins TRBV25-1 and TRBJ1-1; the TCRdb D gene call, TRBD1, has no DNA to confirm it. CDR3 length: 14 residues. CDR1 MGHDK and CDR2 SYGVNS come from the germline V gene. CDR3 protein: CASTLGGGGTEAFF.

The J gene is TRBJ2-1, the V gene TRBV6-2 or TRBV6-3; TCRdb's assignment of TRBD2 cannot be checked, as there is no DNA. The CDR3 runs 15 residues. The germline gives CDR1 MNHEY, CDR2 SVGEGT. CDR3 residues: CASSSLGEVNNEQFF.

The chain carries TRBV6-2 or TRBV6-3 and TRBJ1-1. The CDR3 is made up of 15 amino acids. The germline V gene encodes CDR1 MNHEY and CDR2 SVGEGT. CDR3 protein: CASTKREIMNTEAFF.

V is TRBV28 and J is TRBJ1-2; the D gene TCRdb calls, TRBD1, cannot be checked with no DNA. Germline lookup yields CDR1 MDHEN and CDR2 SYDVKM. The CDR3 is 15 amino acids. The CDR3 reads CASSISGTALYGYTF.

The chain recombines TRBV20-1 with TRBJ2-7; checking the TCRdb D call of TRBD2 is not possible without DNA. Germline loops: CDR1 DFQATT, CDR2 SNEGSKA (reference sequence). CDR3 size: 15 residues. The CDR3 spells CSARDGGRATYEQYF.

The chain is built from TRBV7-9 and TRBJ2-7. The CDR3 extends over 15 amino acids. Germline V lookup: CDR1 SEHNR, CDR2 FQNEAQ (reference sequence). Here the CDR3 reads CASSTVISSSYEQYF. Variable domain in full (rest from reference TRBV7-9 and TRBJ2-7): DTGVSQNPRHKITKRGQNVTFRCDPISEHNRLYWYRQTLGQGPEFLTYFQNEAQLEKSRLLSDRFSAERPKGSFSTLEIQRTEQGDSAMYLCASSTVISSSYEQYFGPGTRLTVT.

V usage is TRBV2 and J usage is TRBJ2-1; TCRdb returns TRBD1, unconfirmable since there is no DNA. Germline V gene sequence: CDR1 SNHLY, CDR2 FYNNEI. CDR3 length equals 14 residues. CDR3 protein: CASSVGTDYNEQFF.

The chain employs TRBV30 and TRBJ1-6; TCRdb lists TRBD1, though no DNA is available to test this call. The CDR3 extends over 12 amino acids. Germline lookup yields CDR1 GTSNPN and CDR2 SVGIG (reference sequence). The CDR3 sequence: CAWGTGNSPLHF.

The gene calls are TRBV27 and TRBJ2-7; the TCRdb call, TRBD2, lacks DNA for checking. In germline, CDR1 is MNHEY, CDR2 SMNVEV (reference sequence). This CDR3 is built from 16 residues. CDR3 sequence: CASSLSWASGTYEQYF.

The V call is TRBV18, the J call TRBJ2-7; TCRdb lists TRBD1, though no DNA is available to test this call. Germline-derived CDR1 and CDR2 are KGHSH and LQKENI. This CDR3 region has 15 residues. The CDR3 here is CASSPRRDRSYEQCF.

This chain connects TRBV5-1 to TRBJ2-1. Germline CDR1 is SGHRS and CDR2 is YFSETQ. This CDR3 contains 15 residues. Here the CDR3 reads CASSLGLAQNNEQFF. Using reference TRBV5-1 and TRBJ2-1 for the parts outside the CDR3, the full variable domain is KAGVTQTPRYLIKTRGQQVTLSCSPISGHRSVSWYQQTPGQGLQFLFEYFSETQRNKGNFPGRFSGRQFSNSRSEMNVSTLELGDSALYLCASSLGLAQNNEQFFGPGTRLTVL.

The rearrangement uses TRBV20-1 and TRBJ1-2. Germline V gene lookup returns CDR1 DFQATT and CDR2 SNEGSKA (reference sequence). The CDR3 sequence is 13 residues long. The CDR3: CSASWALNYGYTF.

The chain couples TRBV9 to TRBJ2-3; TCRdb lists TRBD1, though no DNA is available to test this call. The CDR3 is 23 residues long. Germline CDR1 reads SGDLS; CDR2 reads YYNGEE. CDR3 protein: CASTLFRTGCQCGHPPVADTQYF.

The CDR3 reads CASSPLSPVTDTQYF. J is TRBJ2-3 and V is TRBV27; TCRdb reports TRBD1, a call that lacks DNA to check it against. Germline lookup yields CDR1 MNHEY and CDR2 SMNVEV (reference sequence). CDR3 length: 15 residues.

The V and J genes are TRBV12-3 or TRBV12-4 and TRBJ2-1; TCRdb picks TRBD1, but there is no DNA to check that call. This CDR3 contains 14 residues. CDR3: CASTTGIRRDEQFF.

This rearrangement joins TRBV7-9 to TRBJ1-1. Germline CDR1 is SEHNR and CDR2 is FQNEAQ (reference sequence). The CDR3 totals 12 residues. The CDR3 reads CASSLTSTEAFF.

V and J are TRBV29-1 and TRBJ2-7; the TCRdb D gene call, TRBD2, has no DNA to confirm it. CDR3 length equals 12 residues. Germline lookup yields CDR1 SQVTM and CDR2 ANQGSEA. Here the CDR3 reads CSVDSGSHEQYF.

This sequence joins TRBV19 and TRBJ1-2. This CDR3 has 14 residues. Per germline, CDR1 LNHDA and CDR2 SQIVND (reference sequence). The chain's CDR3 is CASSIGVNFYGYTF.

The chain links TRBV9 to TRBJ2-1; with no DNA, the TCRdb D assignment of TRBD1 cannot be verified. The CDR3 contains 15 residues. From germline, CDR1 is SGDLS and CDR2 YYNGEE. The CDR3 sequence: CASSWRGQGYNEQFF.

The V and J genes are TRBV7-6 and TRBJ1-1. The CDR3 is 13 amino acids. Germline lookup yields CDR1 SGHVS and CDR2 FNYEAQ. CDR3 amino acids: CASSLGTRTEAFF.

The chain combines TRBV7-6 with TRBJ2-1; there is no DNA to check the TCRdb D call of TRBD1. The CDR3 loop spans 16 amino acids. The germline CDR1 and CDR2 sequences are SGHVS and FNYEAQ. CDR3: CASTRRGQSSYNEQFF.

The rearrangement links TRBV9 to TRBJ1-2. This CDR3 has 13 amino acids. In germline, CDR1 is SGDLS, CDR2 YYNGEE. The CDR3 region is CASSVTGGNIYTF.

The rearrangement joins TRBV29-1 to TRBJ2-5; the TRBD2 assignment by TCRdb is unverifiable without DNA. Looked up from germline, CDR1 is SQVTM and CDR2 is ANQGSEA. CDR3 length: 14 residues. The CDR3 sequence is CSGSGLPYQETQYF.

The chain recombines TRBV25-1 with TRBJ2-5; there is no DNA to check the TCRdb D call of TRBD2. The germline V gene has CDR1 MGHDK and CDR2 SYGVNS. CDR3 length: 16 residues. CDR3 protein: CASSEYFQGGKETQYF.

CDR3 amino acids: CASSPRLAAEQFF. The genes are TRBV4-1 and TRBJ2-1; TCRdb proposes TRBD2, but this gene call is untestable without DNA. This CDR3 is built from 13 residues. Germline CDR1 is MGHRA and CDR2 is YSYEKL.